The 8 T cell receptor beta chains below come from one sample, sequenced in a study of blood T cell repertoires in COVID-19. TCRdb keeps only in-frame clones here, not all; method: immunoSEQ multiplex PCR. The table records about 100,000 clones, roughly 90% of them present only once. The sample was peripheral blood. The source of these receptors is a man under 40 in a cohort sampled during active COVID-19.

The chain couples TRBV7-8 to TRBJ2-7; possible D gene TRBD1, 6 bases. Germline CDR1 is SGHVS and CDR2 is FQNEAQ. The CDR3 has 16 amino acids. V gave up 1 base and J gave up 3 bases, with 16 bases separating them. The DNA for the CDR3 is TGTGCCAGCAGCTTAGTCATGAGGACAGACTTCTACGAGCAGTACTTC. Translated, it gives CASSLVMRTDFYEQYF.

In nucleotides, the CDR3 is TGCGCCAGCAGCTGGGGACAGACCGGGGAGCTGTTTTTT. It codes for CASSWGQTGELFF. The rearrangement joins TRBV5-1 to TRBJ2-2; 7 bases map to TRBD1. This CDR3 has 13 residues. Germline trimming cut 3 bases from V and 5 bases from J; bases unmatched to any gene: 1. CDR1 and CDR2 (germline): SGHRS, YFSETQ.

Only a few counts were recorded for this clone. This chain uses TRBV29-1 with TRBJ1-3; 8 nucleotides line up with TRBD1. Unmatched junction bases numbered 4, after V lost 7 bases and J lost 2 bases. CDR1 SQVTM and CDR2 ANQGSEA come from the germline V gene. CDR3 size: 13 residues. The CDR3: CSATDRAGNTIYF. The CDR3 nucleotides are TGCAGCGCCACGGACAGGGCTGGAAACACCATATATTTT.

The V call is TRBV6-2 or TRBV6-3, the J call TRBJ1-2; D may be TRBD1 (5 bases). Between the trimmed V and J ends, which lost 2 bases and 5 bases, there was a span of 15 bases. The CDR3 loop spans 15 amino acids. The germline CDR1 and CDR2 sequences are MNHEY and SVGEGT. The CDR3 spells CASSYPPAGWYGYTF. CDR3 bases: TGTGCCAGCAGTTACCCCCCTGCAGGGTGGTATGGCTACACCTTC.

The chain uses TRBV10-3 and TRBJ2-2, with 12 bases identical to TRBD1. Germline loops: CDR1 ENHRY, CDR2 SYGVKD. The junction had 14 bases not matched to a gene; V was cut back by 5 bases and J by 4 bases. CDR3 length equals 19 residues. CDR3 sequence: CAISRRNTGQGARTGELFF. The CDR3 DNA is TGTGCCATCAGTCGACGTAATACGGGACAGGGGGCGCGCACCGGGGAGCTGTTTTTT.

In regard to this clone: The same CDR3 also results from other DNA sequences found in this sample. The gene calls are TRBV30 and TRBJ1-1, with D unclear. The CDR3 loop spans 13 amino acids. Looked up from germline, CDR1 is GTSNPN and CDR2 is SVGIG (reference sequence). V was clipped by 1 base and J by 4 bases, with 10 bases between them. The CDR3 bases are TGTGCCTGGAGTGGAGGGAGCGGCACTGAAGCTTTCTTT. It yields the protein CAWSGGSGTEAFF. Combining the CDR3 with reference TRBV30 and TRBJ1-1 gives the whole variable domain SQTIHQWPATLVQPVGSPLSLECTVEGTSNPNLYWYRQAAGRGLQLLFYSVGIGQISSEVPQNLSASRPQDRQFILSSKKLLLSDSGFYLCAWSGGSGTEAFFGQGTRLTVV.

The chain has TRBV6-4 and TRBJ2-7; 10 bases fit TRBD1. This CDR3 has 14 amino acids. V lost 9 bases, J lost 2 bases, and 7 bases stayed unmatched. Germline V gene lookup returns CDR1 MRHNA and CDR2 SNTAGT. The CDR3 DNA sequence: TGTGCCAGTCTGCGGGGACAGGGGCCCTACGAGCAGTACTTC. Amino acids: CASLRGQGPYEQYF.

The chain joins TRBV5-8 to TRBJ2-3; D might be TRBD2 (6 bases). The CDR3 covers 20 residues. Between the trimmed V and J ends, which lost 1 base and 2 bases, there was a span of 26 bases. Germline V lookup: CDR1 SGHTS, CDR2 YDEGEE. The CDR3 DNA reads as TGTGCCAGCAGCTTGATTCAATCCCCCATCCGGGGAGGCTTCACAGATACGCAGTATTTT. Translation gives CASSLIQSPIRGGFTDTQYF.